This entry lists 7 T cell receptor beta chains sequenced from one sample in a study of blood T cell repertoires in COVID-19. Sequencing used immunoSEQ multiplex PCR; TCRdb keeps in-frame clones, though not all of them. The data hold about 150,000 clones, with approximately 90% observed a single time. The sequenced material came from peripheral blood. These receptors came from a human donor in a cohort sampled during active COVID-19.

On this clone: Additional DNA sequences in this sample encode the identical CDR3. V and J are TRBV11-2 and TRBJ2-7; 11 bases fit TRBD2. The germline V gene encodes CDR1 SGHAT and CDR2 FQNNGV. The V segment lost 5 bases and the J segment 3 bases; nucleotides outside the gene matches: 6. The CDR3 has 15 amino acids. The CDR3 here is CASSTGLAGYYEQYF. For the CDR3, the DNA is TGTGCCAGCAGCACTGGACTAGCGGGCTACTACGAGCAGTACTTC.

Points on this clone: This specimen includes other DNA sequences encoding the same CDR3. J is TRBJ2-3 and V is TRBV7-3, with 11 positions matching TRBD2. The length of the CDR3 is 15 residues. Germline CDR1 SGHTA, CDR2 FQGTGA. V lost 5 bases and J lost 0; bases outside the gene matches: 1. CDR3 bases: TGTGCCAGCAGCCTAGCGGGGGGAAGCACAGATACGCAGTATTTT. This sequence encodes CASSLAGGSTDTQYF. Combining the CDR3 with reference TRBV7-3 and TRBJ2-3 gives the whole variable domain GAGVSQTPSNKVTEKGKYVELRCDPISGHTALYWYRQSLGQGPEFLIYFQGTGAADDSGLPNDRFFAVRPEGSVSTLKIQRTERGDSAVYLCASSLAGGSTDTQYFGPGTRLTVL.

This chain joins TRBV3-1 (or the pseudogene TRBV3-2) and TRBJ2-7; no reliable D call. Germline CDR1 and CDR2: LGHDT and YNNKEL (reference sequence). The V and J ends lost 5 bases and 0 bases respectively, with 5 bases between them. The CDR3 extends over 12 amino acids. The chain's CDR3 is CASSGSSYEQYF. In nucleotides, the CDR3 is TGTGCCAGCAGCGGTAGCTCCTACGAGCAGTACTTC.

The J gene is TRBJ2-3, the V gene TRBV5-1; TRBD1 is a possible D gene (6 bases). The germline V gene has CDR1 SGHRS and CDR2 YFSETQ. The CDR3 totals 16 residues. Trimming removed 5 bases at V and 1 base at J, with 17 bases between. CDR3 region: CASSVGLRQGTDTQYF. The CDR3 DNA reads TGCGCCAGCAGTGTGGGCCTCCGACAGGGCACAGATACGCAGTATTTT.

V usage is TRBV7-9 and J usage is TRBJ2-5, with 11 bases fitting TRBD1. CDR1 and CDR2 (germline): SEHNR, FQNEAQ (reference sequence). This CDR3 spans 15 amino acids. J was trimmed by 7 bases and V by 3 bases; bases with no gene match: 7. The CDR3 DNA is TGTGCCAGCAGCTTGGCGGACAGGGGGCATGGGACCCAGTACTTC. Protein product: CASSLADRGHGTQYF. The full variable domain, completed using reference TRBV7-9 and TRBJ2-5, is DTGVSQNPRHKITKRGQNVTFRCDPISEHNRLYWYRQTLGQGPEFLTYFQNEAQLEKSRLLSDRFSAERPKGSFSTLEIQRTEQGDSAMYLCASSLADRGHGTQYFGPGTRLLVL.

The genes are TRBV9 and TRBJ2-3; 8 bases line up with TRBD2. CDR1 is SGDLS, CDR2 YYNGEE, per germline. V was clipped by 4 bases and J by 0 bases; unmatched bases: 13. The length of the CDR3 is 18 residues. The CDR3 DNA reads as TGTGCCAGCAGCCCCCTCAGCCTCAGCGGGAGAAGCACAGATACGCAGTATTTT. It yields the protein CASSPLSLSGRSTDTQYF.

The CDR3 bases are TGTGCCAGCAGCCGACAGTCTTCACCCCTCCACTTT. Translated, it gives CASSRQSSPLHF. V usage is TRBV28 and J usage is TRBJ1-6; D is possibly TRBD1 (5 bases). Germline CDR1 and CDR2: MDHEN and SYDVKM. This CDR3 region has 12 residues. Trimming took 6 bases from V and 9 from J, leaving 9 bases between them.